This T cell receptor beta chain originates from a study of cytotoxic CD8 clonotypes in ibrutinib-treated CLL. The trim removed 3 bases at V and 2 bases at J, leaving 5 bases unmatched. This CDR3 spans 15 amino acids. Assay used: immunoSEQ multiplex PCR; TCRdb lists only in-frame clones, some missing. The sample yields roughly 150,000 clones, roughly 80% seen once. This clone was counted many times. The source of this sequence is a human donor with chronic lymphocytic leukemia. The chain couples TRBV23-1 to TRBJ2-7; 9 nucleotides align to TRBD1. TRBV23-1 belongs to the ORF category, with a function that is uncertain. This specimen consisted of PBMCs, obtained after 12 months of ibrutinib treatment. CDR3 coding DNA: TGCGCCAGCAGTCAGGTGGACAGGGGCCCCTACGAGCAGTACTTC. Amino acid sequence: CASSQVDRGPYEQYF.